The 18 T cell receptor beta chains below were found in one sample sequenced in a study of identical twins. A single record per CDR3 protein comes from TCRdb applying MiXCR to the 5' RACE reads. The sample has 700,000 or so distinct CDR3 sequences; 21% are singletons. This same sample was also part of a study on T cells expressing NK-cell markers.

Sequenced: PBMCs. The receptors stem from a woman between 18 and 30 years old in good health.

This clonotype was seen a handful of times. The chain is built from TRBV4-3 and TRBJ2-1; D is undetermined. The germline gives CDR1 LGHNA, CDR2 YSLEER. This CDR3 is 13 amino acids long. V lost 0 bases, J lost 7 bases, and 7 bases lay in between. CDR3: CASSQEASNEQFF. In nucleotides, the CDR3 is TGCGCCAGCAGCCAAGAGGCCAGTAATGAGCAGTTCTTC.

The CDR3: CASSPGLAGGADEQFF. The CDR3 DNA reads as TGCGCCAGCAGCCCGGGACTAGCGGGAGGGGCTGATGAGCAGTTCTTC. The chain couples TRBV5-1 to TRBJ2-1; the match to TRBD2 covers 16 bases. Germline V gives CDR1 SGHRS, CDR2 YFSETQ. V shed 4 bases and J 8 bases; nucleotides not matched to a gene: 6. CDR3 length: 16 amino acids.

The chain carries TRBV18 and TRBJ2-3; the D is unclear. Germline CDR1 reads KGHSH; CDR2 reads LQKENI. The V gene lost 2 bases and the J gene lost 6 bases, with 9 bases spanning the gap. CDR3 size: 13 residues. Here the CDR3 DNA reads TGTGCCAGCTCACCATCAACTACGGATACGCAGTATTTT. This sequence encodes CASSPSTTDTQYF.

This clonotype was counted between two and nine times. The rearrangement joins TRBV27 to TRBJ2-7, with D possibly being TRBD1 (6 bases). The V gene's germline CDR1 is MNHEY and CDR2 SMNVEV (reference sequence). V lost 9 bases and J lost 2, with 11 bases in between. The CDR3 loop spans 12 amino acids. CDR3 in amino acids: CASGQRTYEQYF. CDR3 DNA: TGTGCCAGTGGACAGAGAACCTACGAGCAGTACTTC.

There are a few counts of this clonotype. The chain combines TRBV12-3 or TRBV12-4 with TRBJ2-1; the D gene is possibly TRBD1 (6 bases). V lost 4 bases and J lost 1, with 11 bases in between. The CDR3 consists of 15 residues. CDR3 residues: CASSSQGVSYNEQFF. As DNA, the CDR3 is TGTGCCAGCAGTTCACAGGGAGTTTCCTACAATGAGCAGTTCTTC.

V gene TRBV20-1 combines with J gene TRBJ2-1; 10 bases line up with TRBD2. This CDR3 spans 16 amino acids. Germline V gene sequence: CDR1 DFQATT, CDR2 SNEGSKA (reference sequence). V gave up 6 bases and J gave up 4 bases; unmatched junction bases: 12. CDR3 DNA sequence: TGCAGTGCGCCGAAGGGGACTAGCGCATGGTACAATGAGCAGTTCTTC. Protein sequence: CSAPKGTSAWYNEQFF.

This clonotype was counted ten times or more. The V gene is TRBV7-3, the J gene TRBJ1-2, with a weak D call TRBD1 (6 bases). The length of the CDR3 is 14 residues. V lost 5 bases and J 4 bases, leaving 14 bases between the germline ends. CDR1 and CDR2 from the germline V gene are SGHTA and FQGTGA. CDR3 nucleotide sequence: TGTGCCAGCAGCGGCGCTACAGGGCCCTATGGCTACACCTTC. It encodes CASSGATGPYGYTF.

This clonotype was seen a handful of times. The CDR3 bases are TGTGCCAGCACTAACCCGCCTTTAGGGAATTCACCCCTCCACTTT. Protein product: CASTNPPLGNSPLHF. This chain uses TRBV6-1 with TRBJ1-6; D is unclear. Deletions cut 7 bases from V and 7 bases from J, with 17 bases between. The V gene's germline CDR1 is MNHNS and CDR2 SASEGT. The CDR3 has 15 amino acids.

This clonotype came up many times. The V gene is TRBV7-2, the J gene TRBJ2-3, with TRBD1 matching over 8 bases. The germline CDR1 and CDR2 sequences are SGHTA and FQGNSA. V lost 5 bases and J lost 4; bases outside the gene matches: 11. This CDR3 contains 16 residues. CDR3 in DNA: TGTGCCAGCAGCCGTGTGCCAGGGGGCCGCGCAGATACGCAGTATTTT. Its protein is CASSRVPGGRADTQYF.

The V call is TRBV6-2 or TRBV6-3, the J call TRBJ2-5; the D gene is possibly TRBD2 (6 bases). The CDR3 is 16 residues long. CDR1 is MNHEY, CDR2 SVGEGT, per germline. V shed 5 bases and J shed 0 bases, with 16 bases lying between them. CDR3 sequence: CASSGGDGDYQETQYF. CDR3 in DNA: TGTGCCAGCAGTGGGGGAGATGGGGACTACCAAGAGACCCAGTACTTC.

This clonotype was seen just once. The chain is built from TRBV4-2 and TRBJ2-2; D is ambiguous. With 0 bases removed from V and 6 bases from J, the gap between germline ends came to 5 bases. The length of the CDR3 is 13 residues. The germline CDR1 and CDR2 sequences are LGHNA and YNFKEQ. CDR3 in amino acids: CASSQDQPGELFF. DNA for the CDR3: TGTGCCAGCAGCCAAGATCAACCCGGGGAGCTGTTTTTT.

This clonotype was recorded at least ten times. This chain connects TRBV19 to TRBJ1-6; D is possibly TRBD1 (5 bases). V dropped 6 bases and J dropped 8 bases, with 17 bases sitting between them. CDR1 LNHDA and CDR2 SQIVND come from the germline V gene (reference sequence). The CDR3 runs 15 residues. The CDR3 is CASSSWGPPDSPLHF. The CDR3 DNA follows: TGTGCCAGTAGCTCTTGGGGACCACCTGATTCACCCCTCCACTTT.

The chain is built from TRBV5-5 and TRBJ2-7; possibly TRBD1 or TRBD2 for D (5 bases each). Trimming took 2 bases from V and 5 from J, leaving 17 bases between them. In germline, CDR1 is SGHKS, CDR2 YYEKEE (reference sequence). The CDR3 is made up of 15 amino acids. CDR3 sequence reads: CASSFSPRGPDEQYF. The CDR3, as DNA: TGTGCCAGCAGCTTCTCTCCCCGGGGCCCCGACGAGCAGTACTTC.

This chain connects TRBV9 to TRBJ2-7, with 7 bases fitting TRBD2. CDR1 is SGDLS and CDR2 is YYNGEE in the germline V gene. After removal of 0 bases from V and 8 bases from J, the junction contained 8 bases not matched to a gene. The CDR3 is 14 residues long. The CDR3 DNA reads TGTGCCAGCAGCGTAGGACGGGAGGCCCAGAAGCAGTACTTC. This sequence encodes CASSVGREAQKQYF.

This clonotype has more than one count but fewer than ten. The gene calls are TRBV7-2 and TRBJ2-7; D is ambiguous. Germline assignment: CDR1 SGHTA and CDR2 FQGNSA. The CDR3 contains 14 residues. Trimming shortened V by 3 bases and J by 0 bases, and 9 bases separated the two germline ends. This CDR3 is CASSFGASSYEQYF. The CDR3 bases are TGTGCCAGCAGCTTTGGAGCGAGCTCCTACGAGCAGTACTTC.

This chain connects TRBV11-2 to TRBJ2-1; either TRBD1 or TRBD2 may supply D (5 bases each). The CDR3 extends over 17 amino acids. Germline V gene data show CDR1 as SGHAT and CDR2 as FQNNGV. The V gene lost 1 base and the J gene lost 0 bases, with 13 bases spanning the gap. This CDR3 reads CASSLVTGASSYNEQFF. The CDR3 nucleotides are TGTGCCAGCAGCTTAGTTACCGGGGCGAGCTCCTACAATGAGCAGTTCTTC.

In DNA, the CDR3 is TGCGCCAGCAGCTTGGCCCCAGCCTCTGAGCAGTTCTTC. Amino acid sequence: CASSLAPASEQFF. The chain has TRBV5-1 and TRBJ2-1; unclear D gene. The CDR3 consists of 13 residues. Germline-derived CDR1 and CDR2 are SGHRS and YFSETQ. V was cut by 0 bases and J by 9 bases, with 10 bases left in between.

The chain employs TRBV12-3 or TRBV12-4 and TRBJ2-3, with 8 bases lining up with TRBD2. Germline trimming cut 5 bases from V and 2 bases from J; bases unmatched to any gene: 9. The CDR3 runs to 16 residues. In DNA form, the CDR3 reads TGTGCCAGCAGTCCCGTCCGGGGGGGGCCCACAGATACGCAGTATTTT. Amino acid sequence: CASSPVRGGPTDTQYF.